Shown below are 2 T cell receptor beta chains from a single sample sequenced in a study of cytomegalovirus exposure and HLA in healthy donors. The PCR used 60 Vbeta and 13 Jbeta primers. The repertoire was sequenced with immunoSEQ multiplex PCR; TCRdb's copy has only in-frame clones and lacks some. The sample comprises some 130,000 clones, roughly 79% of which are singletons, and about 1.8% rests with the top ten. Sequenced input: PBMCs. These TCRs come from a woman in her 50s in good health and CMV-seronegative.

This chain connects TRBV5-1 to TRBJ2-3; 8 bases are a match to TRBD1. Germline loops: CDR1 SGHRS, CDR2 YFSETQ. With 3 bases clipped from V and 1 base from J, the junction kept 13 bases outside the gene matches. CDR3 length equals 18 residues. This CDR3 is CASSSGQGRRDGTDTQYF. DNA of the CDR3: TGCGCCAGCAGCTCCGGACAGGGACGGCGGGACGGCACAGATACGCAGTATTTT. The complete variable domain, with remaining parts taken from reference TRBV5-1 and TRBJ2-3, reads KAGVTQTPRYLIKTRGQQVTLSCSPISGHRSVSWYQQTPGQGLQFLFEYFSETQRNKGNFPGRFSGRQFSNSRSEMNVSTLELGDSALYLCASSSGQGRRDGTDTQYFGPGTRLTVL.

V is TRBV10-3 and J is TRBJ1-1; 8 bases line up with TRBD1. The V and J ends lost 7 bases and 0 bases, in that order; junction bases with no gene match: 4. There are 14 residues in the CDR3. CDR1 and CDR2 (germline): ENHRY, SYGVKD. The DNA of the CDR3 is TGTGCCATCACCCCGGACAGGGTGAACACTGAAGCTTTCTTT. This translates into CAITPDRVNTEAFF.